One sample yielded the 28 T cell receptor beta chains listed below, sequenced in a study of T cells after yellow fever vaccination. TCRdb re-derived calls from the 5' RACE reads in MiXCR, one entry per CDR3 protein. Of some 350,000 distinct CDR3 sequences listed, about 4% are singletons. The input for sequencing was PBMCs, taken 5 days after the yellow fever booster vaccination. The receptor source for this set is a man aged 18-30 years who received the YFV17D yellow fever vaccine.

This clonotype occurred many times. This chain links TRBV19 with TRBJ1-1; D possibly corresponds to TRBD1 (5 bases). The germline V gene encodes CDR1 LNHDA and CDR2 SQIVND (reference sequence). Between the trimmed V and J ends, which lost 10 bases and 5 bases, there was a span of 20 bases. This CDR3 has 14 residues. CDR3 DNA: TGTGCCACCAGGGAGGGGCACAGCAGGACTGAAGCTTTCTTT. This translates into CATREGHSRTEAFF.

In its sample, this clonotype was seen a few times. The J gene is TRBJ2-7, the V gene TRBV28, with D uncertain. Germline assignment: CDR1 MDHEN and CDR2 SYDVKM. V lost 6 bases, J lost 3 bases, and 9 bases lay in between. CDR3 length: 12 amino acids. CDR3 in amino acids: CASSLNHYEQYF. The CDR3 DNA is TGTGCCAGCAGCCTCAACCACTACGAGCAGTACTTC.

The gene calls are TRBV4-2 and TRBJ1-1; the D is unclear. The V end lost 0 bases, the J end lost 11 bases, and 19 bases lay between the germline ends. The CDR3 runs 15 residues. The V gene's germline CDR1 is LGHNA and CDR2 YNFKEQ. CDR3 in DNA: TGTGCCAGCAGCCAAGAATACCAGGACCTAAATGGCGCTTTCTTT. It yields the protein CASSQEYQDLNGAFF.

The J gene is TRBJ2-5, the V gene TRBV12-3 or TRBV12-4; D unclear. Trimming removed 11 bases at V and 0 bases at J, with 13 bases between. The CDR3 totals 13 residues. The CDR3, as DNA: TGTGCCGTCCATCTGCCAAACCAAGAGACCCAGTACTTC. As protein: CAVHLPNQETQYF.

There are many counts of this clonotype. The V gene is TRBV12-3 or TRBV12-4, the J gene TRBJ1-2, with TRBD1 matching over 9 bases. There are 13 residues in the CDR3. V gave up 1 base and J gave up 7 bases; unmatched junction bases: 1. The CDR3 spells CASSLGDRAGYTF. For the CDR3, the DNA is TGTGCCAGCAGTTTAGGGGACAGGGCTGGCTACACCTTC.

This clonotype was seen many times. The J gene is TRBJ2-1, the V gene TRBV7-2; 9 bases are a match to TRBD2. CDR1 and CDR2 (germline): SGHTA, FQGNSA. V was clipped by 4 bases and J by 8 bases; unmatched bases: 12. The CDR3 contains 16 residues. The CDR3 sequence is CASSSIHGTSNDEQFF. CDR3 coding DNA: TGTGCCAGCAGCTCGATCCACGGGACTAGCAATGATGAGCAGTTCTTC.

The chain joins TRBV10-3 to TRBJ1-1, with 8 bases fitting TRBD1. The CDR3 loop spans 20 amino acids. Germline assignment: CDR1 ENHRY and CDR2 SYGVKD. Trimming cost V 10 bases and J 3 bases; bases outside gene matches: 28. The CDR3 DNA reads TGTGCCACCAAATTCCGCGTGAAAGTTGGACAGGGCGTCGGGGACACTGAAGCTTTCTTT. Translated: CATKFRVKVGQGVGDTEAFF.

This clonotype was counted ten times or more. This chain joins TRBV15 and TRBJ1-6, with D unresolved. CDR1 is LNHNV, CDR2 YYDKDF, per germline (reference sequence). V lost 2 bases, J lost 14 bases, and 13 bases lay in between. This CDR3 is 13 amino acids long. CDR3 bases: TGTGCCACCAGCAGACCGGACTCACTCACCCTCCACTTT. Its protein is CATSRPDSLTLHF.

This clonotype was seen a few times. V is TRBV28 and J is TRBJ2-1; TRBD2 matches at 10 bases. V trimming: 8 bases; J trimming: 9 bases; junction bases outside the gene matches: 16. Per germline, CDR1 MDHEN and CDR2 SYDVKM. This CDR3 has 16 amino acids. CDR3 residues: CASGDIRAGGLVEQFF. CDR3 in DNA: TGTGCCAGCGGGGATATACGAGCGGGGGGGCTAGTTGAGCAGTTCTTC.

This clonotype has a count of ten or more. The CDR3 nucleotides read TGCAGTGCTAGGAGCACAACACGTGCGAACACCGGGGAGCTGTTTTTT. It encodes CSARSTTRANTGELFF. This sequence joins TRBV20-1 and TRBJ2-2; no reliable D call. CDR1 and CDR2 (germline): DFQATT, SNEGSKA (reference sequence). Trimming removed 3 bases at V and 0 bases at J, with 14 bases between. CDR3 size: 16 residues.

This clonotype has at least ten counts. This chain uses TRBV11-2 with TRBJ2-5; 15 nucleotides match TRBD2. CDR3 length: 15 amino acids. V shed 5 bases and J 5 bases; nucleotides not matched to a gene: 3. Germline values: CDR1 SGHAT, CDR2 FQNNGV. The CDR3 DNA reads TGTGCCAGCAGCCGGACTAGCGGGGGGGCCGAGACCCAGTACTTC. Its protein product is CASSRTSGGAETQYF.

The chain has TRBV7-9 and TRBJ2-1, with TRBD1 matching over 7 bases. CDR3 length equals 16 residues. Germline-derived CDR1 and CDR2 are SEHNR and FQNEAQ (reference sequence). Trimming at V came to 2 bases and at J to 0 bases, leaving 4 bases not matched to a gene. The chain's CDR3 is CASSLRSGGSYNEQFF. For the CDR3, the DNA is TGTGCCAGCAGCTTACGATCAGGGGGCTCCTACAATGAGCAGTTCTTC.

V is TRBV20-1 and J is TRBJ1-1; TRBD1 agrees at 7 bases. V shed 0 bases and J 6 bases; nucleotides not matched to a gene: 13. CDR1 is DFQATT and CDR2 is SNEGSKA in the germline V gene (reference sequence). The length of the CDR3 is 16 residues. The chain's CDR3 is CSARDLLRQGIAEAFF. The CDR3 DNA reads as TGCAGTGCTAGAGATCTTCTCCGACAGGGCATAGCTGAAGCTTTCTTT.

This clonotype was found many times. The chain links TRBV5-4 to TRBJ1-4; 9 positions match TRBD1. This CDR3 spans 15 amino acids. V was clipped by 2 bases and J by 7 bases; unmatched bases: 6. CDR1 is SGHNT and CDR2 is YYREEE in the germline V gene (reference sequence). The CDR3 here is CASSLTGGGVEKLFF. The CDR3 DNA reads TGTGCCAGCAGCTTAACAGGGGGCGGTGTTGAAAAACTGTTTTTT. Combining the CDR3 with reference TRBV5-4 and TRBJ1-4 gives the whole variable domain ETGVTQSPTHLIKTRGQQVTLRCSSQSGHNTVSWYQQALGQGPQFIFQYYREEENGRGNFPPRFSGLQFPNYSSELNVNALELDDSALYLCASSLTGGGVEKLFFGSGTQLSVL.

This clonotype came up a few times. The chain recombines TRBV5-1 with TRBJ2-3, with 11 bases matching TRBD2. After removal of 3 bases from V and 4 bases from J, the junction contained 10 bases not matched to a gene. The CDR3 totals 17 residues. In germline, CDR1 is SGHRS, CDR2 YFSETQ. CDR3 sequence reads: CASSSALAGGSPDTQYF. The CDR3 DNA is TGCGCCAGCAGCTCCGCTCTAGCGGGGGGCTCCCCAGATACGCAGTATTTT. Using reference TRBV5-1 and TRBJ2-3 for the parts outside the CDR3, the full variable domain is KAGVTQTPRYLIKTRGQQVTLSCSPISGHRSVSWYQQTPGQGLQFLFEYFSETQRNKGNFPGRFSGRQFSNSRSEMNVSTLELGDSALYLCASSSALAGGSPDTQYFGPGTRLTVL.

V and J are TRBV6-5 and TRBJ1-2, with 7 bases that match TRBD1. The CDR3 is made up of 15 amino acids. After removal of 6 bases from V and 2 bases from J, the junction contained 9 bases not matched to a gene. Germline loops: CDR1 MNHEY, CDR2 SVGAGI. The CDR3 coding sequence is TGTGCCAGCAGCCCTACAGGGGAGTCCAACTATGGCTACACCTTC. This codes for CASSPTGESNYGYTF.

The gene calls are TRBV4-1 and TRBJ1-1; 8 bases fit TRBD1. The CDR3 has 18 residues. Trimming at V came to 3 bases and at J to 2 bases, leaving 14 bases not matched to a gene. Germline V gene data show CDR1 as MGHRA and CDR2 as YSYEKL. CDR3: CASSQHSFLTGANTEAFF. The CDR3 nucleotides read TGCGCCAGCAGCCAGCACTCCTTCTTGACAGGGGCCAACACTGAAGCTTTCTTT.

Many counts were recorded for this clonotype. The CDR3 region is CASSPGQGGEQYV. As DNA, the CDR3 is TGTGCCAGCTCACCAGGACAGGGCGGCGAGCAGTACGTC. The rearrangement uses TRBV18 and TRBJ2-7, with 8 bases matching TRBD1. The CDR3 spans 13 residues. Germline CDR1 KGHSH, CDR2 LQKENI. V gave up 2 bases and J gave up 6 bases; unmatched junction bases: 3.

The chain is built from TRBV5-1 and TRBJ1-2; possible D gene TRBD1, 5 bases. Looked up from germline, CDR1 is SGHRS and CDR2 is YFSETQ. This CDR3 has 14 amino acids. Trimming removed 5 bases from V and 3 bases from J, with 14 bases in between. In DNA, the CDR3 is TGCGCCAGCAGTCACCGGGACCGCGACTATGGCTACACCTTC. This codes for CASSHRDRDYGYTF.

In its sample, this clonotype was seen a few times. The CDR3 spells CSAPRGGTHNYGYTF. In DNA form, the CDR3 reads TGCAGTGCCCCGAGGGGCGGGACACATAACTATGGCTACACCTTC. The rearrangement links TRBV20-1 to TRBJ1-2; TRBD1 is a possible D gene (6 bases). The CDR3 sequence is 15 residues long. CDR1 and CDR2 from the germline V gene are DFQATT and SNEGSKA (reference sequence). Trimming took off 6 bases at V and 1 base at J, with 18 bases between the two ends.

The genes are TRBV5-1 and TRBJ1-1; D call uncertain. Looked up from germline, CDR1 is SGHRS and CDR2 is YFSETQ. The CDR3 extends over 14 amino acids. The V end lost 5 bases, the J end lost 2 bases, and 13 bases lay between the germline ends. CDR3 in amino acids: CASRVRTANTEAFF. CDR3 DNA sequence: TGCGCCAGCAGGGTCAGGACGGCCAACACTGAAGCTTTCTTT.

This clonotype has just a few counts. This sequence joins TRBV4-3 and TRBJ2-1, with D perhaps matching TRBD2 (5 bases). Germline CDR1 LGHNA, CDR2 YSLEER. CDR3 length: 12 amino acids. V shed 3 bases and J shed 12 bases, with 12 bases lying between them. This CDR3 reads CASSHHSGVQFF. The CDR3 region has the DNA TGCGCCAGCAGCCATCACTCCGGGGTGCAGTTCTTC.

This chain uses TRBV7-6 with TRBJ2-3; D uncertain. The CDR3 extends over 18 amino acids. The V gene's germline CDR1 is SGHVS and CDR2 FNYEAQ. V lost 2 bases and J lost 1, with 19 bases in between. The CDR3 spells CASSLFSIDSSRTDTQYF. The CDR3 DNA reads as TGTGCCAGCAGCTTATTCTCCATTGACTCGAGCCGCACAGATACGCAGTATTTT.

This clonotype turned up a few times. CDR3 in amino acids: CASTQAGGEEPQHF. In DNA, the CDR3 is TGTGCCAGCACCCAGGCAGGGGGCGAGGAGCCCCAGCATTTT. The chain joins TRBV12-3 or TRBV12-4 to TRBJ1-5, with 8 positions matching TRBD1. This CDR3 has 14 residues. V was pared by 7 bases and J by 8 bases, with 10 bases of the junction left unmatched.

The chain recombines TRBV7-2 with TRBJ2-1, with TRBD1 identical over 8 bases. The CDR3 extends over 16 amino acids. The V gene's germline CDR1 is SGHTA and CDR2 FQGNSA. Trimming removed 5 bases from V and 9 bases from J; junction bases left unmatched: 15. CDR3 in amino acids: CASSPFAGTGGLEQFF. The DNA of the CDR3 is TGTGCCAGCAGCCCCTTTGCCGGGACAGGAGGACTTGAGCAGTTCTTC.

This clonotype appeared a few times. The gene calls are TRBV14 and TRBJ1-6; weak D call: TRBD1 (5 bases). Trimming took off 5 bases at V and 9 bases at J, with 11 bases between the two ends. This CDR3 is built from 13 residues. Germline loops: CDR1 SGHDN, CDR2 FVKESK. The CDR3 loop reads CASSTTEASPLHF. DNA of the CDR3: TGTGCCAGCAGCACGACAGAGGCTTCACCCCTCCACTTT. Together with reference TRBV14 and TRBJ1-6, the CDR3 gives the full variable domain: EAGVTQFPSHSVIEKGQTVTLRCDPISGHDNLYWYRRVMGKEIKFLLHFVKESKQDESGMPNNRFLAERTGGTYSTLKVQPAELEDSGVYFCASSTTEASPLHFGNGTRLTVT.

CDR3 nucleotide sequence: TGTGCCACCAGTGATTGGAAGGGAGGCGAGACCCAGTACTTC. Its translation is CATSDWKGGETQYF. This chain uses TRBV24-1 with TRBJ2-5; D may be TRBD2 (6 bases). V was shortened by 2 bases and J by 5 bases, with 11 bases between the two germline ends. The CDR3 length is 14 residues. Germline CDR1 reads KGHDR; CDR2 reads SFDVKD.

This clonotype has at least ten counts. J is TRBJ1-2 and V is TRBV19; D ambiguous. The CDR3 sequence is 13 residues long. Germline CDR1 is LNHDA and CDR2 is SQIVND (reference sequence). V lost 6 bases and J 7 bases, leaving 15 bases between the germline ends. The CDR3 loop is CASRRSPMAGYTF. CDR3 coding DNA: TGTGCCAGTAGAAGATCCCCGATGGCTGGCTACACCTTC.